The 19 T cell receptor beta chains below come from one sample, sequenced in a study of blood T cell repertoires in COVID-19. The assay was immunoSEQ multiplex PCR, and TCRdb's table has in-frame clones only and misses some. In the table there are fewer than 250,000 clones, about four fifths of which are singletons. Sequenced sample: peripheral blood. These receptors were taken from a woman aged 70-85 years with acute or convalescent COVID-19.

For the CDR3, the DNA is TGTGCCAGTAGTTATAAGCCAATGGGGGACACCTATTCAACTAATGAAAAACTGTTTTTT. Translation gives CASSYKPMGDTYSTNEKLFF. The J gene is TRBJ1-4, the V gene TRBV19; D may be TRBD1 (6 bases). CDR1 is LNHDA, CDR2 SQIVND, per germline (reference sequence). CDR3 length equals 20 residues. V lost 5 bases and J lost 0, with 25 bases in between.

This clone was recorded only once. The chain joins TRBV12-3 or TRBV12-4 to TRBJ1-2; TRBD1 might be the D (5 bases). The CDR3 spans 12 residues. V lost 5 bases, J lost 7 bases, and 11 bases lay in between. This chain's CDR3 is CASSRDSPGYTF. Written as DNA, the CDR3 is TGTGCCAGCAGTAGAGACAGCCCTGGCTACACCTTC.

The gene calls are TRBV6-5 and TRBJ1-1; TRBD1 agrees at 7 bases. V shed 0 bases and J 4 bases; nucleotides not matched to a gene: 5. There are 15 residues in the CDR3. CDR1 is MNHEY, CDR2 SVGAGI, per germline. The CDR3 loop reads CASSYSSHRGTEAFF. The DNA of the CDR3 is TGTGCCAGCAGTTACTCCTCTCACAGGGGCACTGAAGCTTTCTTT.

This sequence joins TRBV5-5 and TRBJ1-6; TRBD1 is a possible D gene (6 bases). The length of the CDR3 is 14 residues. V was clipped by 3 bases and J by 10 bases, with 14 bases between them. Germline V gives CDR1 SGHKS, CDR2 YYEKEE (reference sequence). The CDR3 sequence is CASSYTGSGSPLHF. The CDR3 nucleotides are TGTGCCAGCAGCTACACAGGGTCCGGATCACCCCTCCACTTT.

The J gene is TRBJ1-6, the V gene TRBV6-5, with 7 bases lining up with TRBD1. Germline CDR1 and CDR2: MNHEY and SVGAGI. This CDR3 contains 15 residues. Trimming cost V 6 bases and J 5 bases; bases outside gene matches: 7. CDR3 residues: CASRQSQGNNSPLHF. The DNA for the CDR3 is TGTGCCAGCAGACAATCACAGGGGAATAATTCACCCCTCCACTTT.

The chain links TRBV4-1 to TRBJ2-2, with 10 bases identical to TRBD2. The junction had 10 bases not matched to a gene; V was cut back by 4 bases and J by 2 bases. The germline gives CDR1 MGHRA, CDR2 YSYEKL. The CDR3 consists of 18 residues. This chain's CDR3 is CASSRHLAGDTNTGELFF. The CDR3 region has the DNA TGCGCCAGCAGCCGCCACCTAGCGGGGGACACTAACACCGGGGAGCTGTTTTTT.

This rearrangement joins TRBV6-5 to TRBJ1-1, with D maybe TRBD1 (5 bases). This CDR3 has 14 amino acids. Germline values: CDR1 MNHEY, CDR2 SVGAGI. V lost 6 bases and J 1 base, leaving 12 bases between the germline ends. CDR3 region: CASSPGRGNTEAFF. Written as DNA, the CDR3 is TGTGCCAGCAGCCCAGGGCGTGGGAACACTGAAGCTTTCTTT.

The V call is TRBV5-1, the J call TRBJ2-5; TRBD1 aligns across 9 bases. J was trimmed by 4 bases and V by 5 bases; bases with no gene match: 9. From germline, CDR1 is SGHRS and CDR2 YFSETQ. The CDR3 spans 15 residues. Here the CDR3 DNA reads TGCGCCAGCAGGCGCGGGACAGGGCGCTTAGAGACCCAGTACTTC. Translated, it gives CASRRGTGRLETQYF.

V and J are TRBV24-1 and TRBJ2-2, with a possible D match to TRBD2 (7 bases). V shed 0 bases and J shed 3 bases, with 10 bases lying between them. The CDR3 runs to 16 residues. Germline V lookup: CDR1 KGHDR, CDR2 SFDVKD. In nucleotides, the CDR3 is TGTGCCACCAGTGATTTGACAGGGAGGGACACCGGGGAGCTGTTTTTT. This sequence encodes CATSDLTGRDTGELFF.

V and J are TRBV25-1 and TRBJ2-7; TRBD1 matches 8 bases. Germline loops: CDR1 MGHDK, CDR2 SYGVNS. V shed 2 bases and J 7 bases; nucleotides not matched to a gene: 10. The CDR3 loop spans 15 amino acids. The CDR3 loop reads CASSETGQVQSEQYF. The CDR3 DNA is TGTGCCAGCAGTGAAACGGGACAGGTCCAAAGTGAGCAGTACTTC.

A note on this clone: At the DNA level, this CDR3 is encoded by other sequences in the same sample as well. The V and J genes are TRBV30 and TRBJ1-1; a weak D match, TRBD1 (6 bases). Germline V gives CDR1 GTSNPN, CDR2 SVGIG (reference sequence). Trimming shortened V by 0 bases and J by 0 bases, and 8 bases separated the two germline ends. This CDR3 has 14 residues. DNA for the CDR3: TGTGCCTGGAGTGTAGGGGGACTGAACACTGAAGCTTTCTTT. Residues: CAWSVGGLNTEAFF. The variable domain in full, completed from reference TRBV30 and TRBJ1-1, reads SQTIHQWPATLVQPVGSPLSLECTVEGTSNPNLYWYRQAAGRGLQLLFYSVGIGQISSEVPQNLSASRPQDRQFILSSKKLLLSDSGFYLCAWSVGGLNTEAFFGQGTRLTVV.

The chain uses TRBV5-1 and TRBJ1-1, with TRBD1 matching over 7 bases. V trimming: 4 bases; J trimming: 2 bases; junction bases outside the gene matches: 11. This CDR3 spans 16 amino acids. The germline V gene has CDR1 SGHRS and CDR2 YFSETQ. The CDR3 sequence: CASSKDRAGANTEAFF. Here the CDR3 DNA reads TGCGCCAGCAGCAAAGACAGGGCCGGGGCAAACACTGAAGCTTTCTTT. Drawing the rest from reference TRBV5-1 and TRBJ1-1, the complete variable domain is KAGVTQTPRYLIKTRGQQVTLSCSPISGHRSVSWYQQTPGQGLQFLFEYFSETQRNKGNFPGRFSGRQFSNSRSEMNVSTLELGDSALYLCASSKDRAGANTEAFFGQGTRLTVV.

The chain carries TRBV3-1 (or the pseudogene TRBV3-2) and TRBJ1-5, with 8 bases aligning to TRBD1. The CDR3 runs to 14 residues. J was trimmed by 6 bases and V by 2 bases; bases with no gene match: 3. Germline assignment: CDR1 LGHDT and CDR2 YNNKEL (reference sequence). Written as DNA, the CDR3 is TGTGCCAGCAGCCAACAGGGGGCCGGTCAGCCCCAGCATTTT. Protein: CASSQQGAGQPQHF.

This chain joins TRBV6-5 and TRBJ1-2; D is unclear. Germline CDR1 reads MNHEY; CDR2 reads SVGAGI. With 5 bases removed from V and 3 bases from J, the gap between germline ends came to 7 bases. The CDR3 runs 12 residues. CDR3 sequence reads: CASSPSDYGYTF. The DNA for the CDR3 is TGTGCCAGCAGTCCGTCCGACTATGGCTACACCTTC.

This chain joins TRBV3-1 (or the pseudogene TRBV3-2) and TRBJ1-6, with 9 positions matching TRBD1. The CDR3 totals 16 residues. The germline gives CDR1 LGHDT, CDR2 YNNKEL (reference sequence). With V trimmed by 4 bases and J by 3 bases, 4 bases remained unmatched. This CDR3 reads CASSRLTGGYNSPLHF. The CDR3 nucleotides are TGTGCCAGCAGCCGTTTGACAGGGGGCTATAATTCACCCCTCCACTTT.

The chain joins TRBV5-1 to TRBJ2-5; no firm D call. Trimming stripped 4 bases from V and 5 bases from J, with 18 bases between. This CDR3 is built from 15 residues. Germline V gene sequence: CDR1 SGHRS, CDR2 YFSETQ. The CDR3 sequence: CASSLPQPGAETQYF. In nucleotides, the CDR3 is TGCGCCAGCAGCCTCCCGCAGCCAGGCGCCGAGACCCAGTACTTC.

The genes are TRBV12-3 or TRBV12-4 and TRBJ1-4; D gene ambiguous. This CDR3 has 11 amino acids. The germline V and J ends were trimmed by 3 bases and 10 bases, with 6 bases remaining between them. Written as DNA, the CDR3 is TGTGCCAGCAGTTTGGGCTCAAAACTGTTTTTT. Amino acids: CASSLGSKLFF.

The chain joins TRBV19 to TRBJ1-2, with a possible D match to TRBD1 (5 bases). Trimming pared 0 bases from V and 6 bases from J, leaving 14 bases between. CDR3 length: 15 residues. Germline V lookup: CDR1 LNHDA, CDR2 SQIVND (reference sequence). The CDR3 DNA reads as TGTGCCAGTAGTATAGATAGCGGCAGGGTCGATGGCTACACCTTC. Amino acids: CASSIDSGRVDGYTF.

The rearrangement joins TRBV11-2 to TRBJ2-5; 8 positions agree with TRBD2. The CDR3 totals 14 residues. The germline CDR1 and CDR2 sequences are SGHAT and FQNNGV. V was clipped by 3 bases and J by 1 base; unmatched bases: 1. CDR3 coding DNA: TGTGCCAGCAGCTTCACTAGCGGCCAAGAGACCCAGTACTTC. It yields the protein CASSFTSGQETQYF. The whole variable domain, remainder taken from reference TRBV11-2 and TRBJ2-5, is EAGVAQSPRYKIIEKRQSVAFWCNPISGHATLYWYQQILGQGPKLLIQFQNNGVVDDSQLPKDRFSAERLKGVDSTLKIQPAKLEDSAVYLCASSFTSGQETQYFGPGTRLLVL.